This TCR beta chain appears in the sequencing data of a study of patients and donors after allogeneic stem cell transplantation. There are 15 residues in the CDR3. The trim removed 1 base at V and 1 base at J, leaving 2 bases unmatched. CDR1 and CDR2 (germline): SGHRS, YFSETQ. From the RT-PCR reads, TCRdb called clonotypes with MiXCR, one entry per CDR3 protein. The sample includes some 960,000 distinct CDR3 sequences, more than 15% of them seen just once. This clonotype occurred a few times. The rearrangement links TRBV5-1 to TRBJ2-5; 9 bases align to TRBD2. Sequencing was carried out using blood, either unsorted or a sorted T cell fraction (not recorded which). This receptor was taken from a human donor who was either an allogeneic HSCT recipient or a stem cell or donor lymphocyte infusion donor (not recorded which). It is not recorded whose cells these are; they may come from a transplant donor. Written as DNA, the CDR3 is TGCGCCAGCAGCTTGCTAGCGGGGAGCCAAGAGACCCAGTACTTC. Amino acid sequence: CASSLLAGSQETQYF.